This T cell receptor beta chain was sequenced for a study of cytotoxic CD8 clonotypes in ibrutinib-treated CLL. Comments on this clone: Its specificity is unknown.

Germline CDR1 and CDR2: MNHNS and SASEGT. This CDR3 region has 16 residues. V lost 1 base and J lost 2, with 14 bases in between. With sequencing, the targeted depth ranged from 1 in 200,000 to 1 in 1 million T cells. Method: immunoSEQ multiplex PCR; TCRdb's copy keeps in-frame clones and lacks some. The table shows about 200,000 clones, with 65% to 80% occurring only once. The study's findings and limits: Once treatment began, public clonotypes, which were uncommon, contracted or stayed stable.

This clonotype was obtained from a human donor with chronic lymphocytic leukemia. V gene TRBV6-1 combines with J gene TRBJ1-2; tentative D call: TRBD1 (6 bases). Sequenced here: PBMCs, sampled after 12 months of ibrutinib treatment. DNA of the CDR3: TGTGCCAGCAGTGAAGGAGACGGGGGGCCAAACTATGGCTACACCTTC. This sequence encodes CASSEGDGGPNYGYTF.